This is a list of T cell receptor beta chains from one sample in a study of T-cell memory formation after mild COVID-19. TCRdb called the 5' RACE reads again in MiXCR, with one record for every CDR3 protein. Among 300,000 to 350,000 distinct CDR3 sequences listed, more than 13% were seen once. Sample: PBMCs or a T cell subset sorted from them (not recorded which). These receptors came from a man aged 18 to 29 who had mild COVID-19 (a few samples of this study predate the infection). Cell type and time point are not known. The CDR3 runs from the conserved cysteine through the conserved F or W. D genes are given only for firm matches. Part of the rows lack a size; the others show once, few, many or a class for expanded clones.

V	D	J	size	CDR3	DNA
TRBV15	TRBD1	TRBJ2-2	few	CATSTTLDRVDTGELFF	TGTGCCACCAGCACAACCTTAGACAGGGTAGACACCGGGGAGCTGTTTTTT
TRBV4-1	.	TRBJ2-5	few	CASSQVGLVPETQYF	TGCGCCAGCAGCCAAGTCGGCTTGGTGCCAGAGACCCAGTACTTC
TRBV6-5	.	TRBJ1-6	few	CARKESPGRRSLHF	TGTGCCAGGAAAGAATCCCCAGGGAGGCGGTCCCTCCACTTT
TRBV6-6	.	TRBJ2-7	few	CASTLKLLGYEQYF	TGTGCCAGCACCCTCAAACTTCTAGGCTACGAGCAGTACTTC
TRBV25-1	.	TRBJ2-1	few	CASSAWVDSRANEQFF	TGTGCCAGCAGTGCCTGGGTGGACAGTCGCGCCAATGAGCAGTTCTTC
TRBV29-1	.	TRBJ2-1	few	CSAFGMGFNEQFF	TGCAGCGCCTTCGGTATGGGGTTCAATGAGCAGTTCTTC
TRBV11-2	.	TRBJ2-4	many	CASSSWQGRKSEAKNIQYF	TGTGCCAGCAGCTCGTGGCAGGGGCGAAAGAGTGAGGCCAAAAACATTCAGTACTTC
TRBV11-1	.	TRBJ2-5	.	CASSLRIAADRETQYF	TGTGCCAGCAGCTTAAGGATAGCGGCGGATAGGGAGACCCAGTACTTC
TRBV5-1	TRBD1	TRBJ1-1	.	CASSEGQGMNTEAFF	TGCGCCAGCAGCGAGGGACAGGGGATGAACACTGAAGCTTTCTTT
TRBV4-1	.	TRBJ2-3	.	CASSQEGPAGMADTQYF	TGCGCCAGCAGCCAAGAGGGCCCGGCAGGGATGGCAGATACGCAGTATTTT
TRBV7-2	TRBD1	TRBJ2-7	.	CASSLKQGNYYEQYF	TGTGCCAGCAGCCTCAAACAGGGGAATTACTACGAGCAGTACTTC
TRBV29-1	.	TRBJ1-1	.	CSVVPLKAIDTGNTEAFF	TGCAGCGTTGTTCCTCTAAAAGCCATCGACACCGGGAACACTGAAGCTTTCTTT